A single sample is the source of the 29 T cell receptor beta chains below, sequenced in a study of blood T cells in healthy people across ages. Through a sample-barcoded 5' primer and a J-beta primer mix, a second PCR was run for roughly 7 to 11 cycles. TCRdb reprocessed the 5' RACE reads via MiXCR and lists one record per CDR3 protein. The repertoire holds 1,500,000 or so distinct CDR3 sequences, with approximately 59% as singletons. The sequenced sample was blood. Receptors were obtained from a man aged 18 to 35 in good health.

This chain uses TRBV4-3 with TRBJ2-4; maybe TRBD2 (5 bases). Per the germline V gene, CDR1 is LGHNA and CDR2 is YSLEER. Trimming stripped 0 bases from V and 13 bases from J, with 19 bases between. CDR3 size: 15 residues. CDR3 region: CASSQDAPGYNEQYF. As DNA, the CDR3 is TGCGCCAGCAGCCAAGATGCCCCGGGGTACAATGAGCAGTACTTC.

This clonotype appeared a few times. The chain is built from TRBV4-1 and TRBJ2-1; a weak D match, TRBD2 (7 bases). The CDR3 sequence is 18 residues long. Trimming pared 2 bases from V and 1 base from J, leaving 18 bases between. Germline V gene lookup returns CDR1 MGHRA and CDR2 YSYEKL. In nucleotides, the CDR3 is TGCGCCAGCAGCCAACTAATACGTGCGGGGGCGTCCTACAATGAGCAGTTCTTC. Translation: CASSQLIRAGASYNEQFF.

In its sample, this clonotype was seen a few times. The chain recombines TRBV5-1 with TRBJ2-4, with a tentative D call TRBD1 (6 bases). The end of the DNA is better explained by TRBJ2-7, so the J call may be wrong. CDR1 and CDR2 from the germline V gene are SGHRS and YFSETQ. The CDR3 covers 14 residues. CDR3 amino acids: CASSTTGLTYEQYF. The CDR3 coding sequence is TGCGCCAGCAGCACCACAGGGTTGACCTACGAGCAGTACTTC.

The rearrangement uses TRBV2 and TRBJ2-1; tentatively, D is TRBD2 (5 bases). This CDR3 spans 14 amino acids. The germline V and J ends were trimmed by 4 bases and 9 bases, with 16 bases remaining between them. Germline CDR1 is SNHLY and CDR2 is FYNNEI. The chain's CDR3 is CASSGPTSSPEQFF. The CDR3 region has the DNA TGTGCCAGCAGTGGCCCTACTAGTTCTCCTGAGCAGTTCTTC.

V gene TRBV4-1 combines with J gene TRBJ1-1; unclear D gene. The germline CDR1 and CDR2 sequences are MGHRA and YSYEKL. V lost 0 bases and J 4 bases, leaving 6 bases between the germline ends. CDR3 length: 13 amino acids. The CDR3 bases are TGCGCCAGCAGCCAAGAGGCGGGCACTGAAGCTTTCTTT. It specifies CASSQEAGTEAFF.

This clonotype occurred a few times. The rearrangement uses TRBV28 and TRBJ2-7; 11 nucleotides agree with TRBD1. Germline CDR1 and CDR2: MDHEN and SYDVKM. The CDR3 runs 17 residues. Trimming at V came to 1 base and at J to 4 bases, leaving 9 bases not matched to a gene. CDR3 region: CASSLLGRDRGFYEQYF. The CDR3 DNA follows: TGTGCCAGCAGTTTATTAGGGAGGGACAGGGGGTTTTACGAGCAGTACTTC.

The chain couples TRBV20-1 to TRBJ2-7; TRBD1 is a possible D gene (6 bases). Germline loops: CDR1 DFQATT, CDR2 SNEGSKA (reference sequence). Trimming shortened V by 5 bases and J by 10 bases, and 24 bases separated the two germline ends. This CDR3 comprises 14 residues. The DNA of the CDR3 is TGCAGTGCTTCCCCCCCGCGAGGGGGTGAGAACCAGTACTTC. Its protein product is CSASPPRGGENQYF.

The gene calls are TRBV27 and TRBJ2-7; 8 bases line up with TRBD1. There are 14 residues in the CDR3. V gave up 8 bases and J gave up 4 bases; unmatched junction bases: 10. From germline, CDR1 is MNHEY and CDR2 SMNVEV (reference sequence). CDR3 residues: CASAETGAHYEQYF. The CDR3 DNA reads TGTGCCAGCGCGGAGACAGGGGCCCATTACGAGCAGTACTTC.

DNA of the CDR3: TGCAGTGCTAGCAATGGTTTCAATGAGCAGTTCTTC. This gives the protein CSASNGFNEQFF. The V and J genes are TRBV20-1 and TRBJ2-1; D call uncertain. Trimming cost V 3 bases and J 6 bases, with 9 bases left between them. The germline gives CDR1 DFQATT, CDR2 SNEGSKA (reference sequence). This CDR3 is 12 amino acids long.

This clonotype was counted only a few times. The chain couples TRBV9 to TRBJ2-5; either TRBD1 or TRBD2 may supply D (5 bases each). The germline V and J ends were trimmed by 3 bases and 0 bases, with 12 bases remaining between them. Germline V gene data show CDR1 as SGDLS and CDR2 as YYNGEE. The CDR3 totals 15 residues. CDR3 in DNA: TGTGCCAGCAGCGAACTACTGGGGGACCAAGAGACCCAGTACTTC. It codes for CASSELLGDQETQYF.

Note on this clonotype: The germline gene is not matched at one end of the junction; a read error may be the cause. This sequence joins TRBV18 and TRBJ1-1; the D gene is possibly TRBD1 (6 bases). This CDR3 region has 17 residues. CDR1 KGHSH and CDR2 LQKENI come from the germline V gene. Written as DNA, the CDR3 is TGTGCCAGCTCACCACGATTCGTAGGGAGTGGGGACACTGAAGCTTTTTTT. Protein: CASSPRFVGSGDTEAFF.

This clonotype was observed a few times. The V and J genes are TRBV4-2 and TRBJ2-7, with D unclear. The CDR3 has 15 residues. From germline, CDR1 is LGHNA and CDR2 YNFKEQ. V lost 0 bases and J lost 0, with 9 bases in between. The CDR3 protein is CASSQEPASSYEQYF. CDR3 bases: TGTGCCAGCAGCCAAGAACCGGCTAGCTCCTACGAGCAGTACTTC.

About this clonotype: One end of the junction fails to match germline, which may point to a read error. In nucleotides, the CDR3 is TGTACCAGCAGCCGAGCAGAGGATGAGCAGTTCTTC. It encodes CTSSRAEDEQFF. This sequence joins TRBV5-6 and TRBJ2-1; no clear D. The CDR3 is 12 residues long. Germline V lookup: CDR1 SGHDT, CDR2 YYEEEE.

The rearrangement links TRBV27 to TRBJ2-1, with D possibly matching TRBD2 (7 bases). The J call may be faulty, since TRBJ2-7 better matches the DNA end. This CDR3 contains 14 residues. Germline lookup yields CDR1 MNHEY and CDR2 SMNVEV (reference sequence). CDR3 in amino acids: CASWGGPFYNEQYF. As DNA, the CDR3 is TGTGCCAGCTGGGGGGGCCCCTTCTACAATGAGCAGTACTTC.

V usage is TRBV7-9 and J usage is TRBJ2-7, with 8 positions matching TRBD2. CDR1 is SEHNR and CDR2 is FQNEAQ in the germline V gene (reference sequence). V trimming: 1 base; J trimming: 6 bases; junction bases outside the gene matches: 5. This CDR3 has 14 residues. The CDR3 DNA reads as TGTGCCAGCAGCTTAGGCGGACTAGCCGCCGAGCAGTACTTC. The encoded protein is CASSLGGLAAEQYF.

The V call is TRBV29-1, the J call TRBJ2-5; 11 bases are shared with TRBD2. The J call may be faulty, since TRBJ2-1 better matches the DNA end. Looked up from germline, CDR1 is SQVTM and CDR2 is ANQGSEA. The CDR3 loop spans 14 amino acids. CDR3 bases: TGCAGCGTCTGGGGACTAGCGGACCAAGAGACCCAGTTCTTC. Translation gives CSVWGLADQETQFF.

The V call is TRBV5-1, the J call TRBJ2-1, with 14 bases that match TRBD2. CDR3 length equals 15 residues. Trimming at V came to 4 bases and at J to 8 bases, leaving 5 bases not matched to a gene. Germline values: CDR1 SGHRS, CDR2 YFSETQ. This CDR3 is CASSEGLAGEDEQFF. CDR3 in DNA: TGCGCCAGCAGCGAGGGACTAGCGGGAGAGGATGAGCAGTTCTTC. Variable domain in full (rest from reference TRBV5-1 and TRBJ2-1): KAGVTQTPRYLIKTRGQQVTLSCSPISGHRSVSWYQQTPGQGLQFLFEYFSETQRNKGNFPGRFSGRQFSNSRSEMNVSTLELGDSALYLCASSEGLAGEDEQFFGPGTRLTVL.

This clonotype has only a few counts. V usage is TRBV20-1 and J usage is TRBJ1-2; D is undetermined. V was cut by 3 bases and J by 5 bases, with 7 bases left in between. The germline gives CDR1 DFQATT, CDR2 SNEGSKA (reference sequence). The CDR3 totals 11 residues. The CDR3 is CSARSEYGYTF. The CDR3 bases are TGCAGTGCTAGGTCGGAGTATGGCTACACCTTC.

This clonotype showed up just once. V gene TRBV4-1 combines with J gene TRBJ2-2; 9 bases are a match to TRBD2. This CDR3 comprises 14 residues. V trimming: 2 bases; J trimming: 10 bases; junction bases outside the gene matches: 5. Looked up from germline, CDR1 is MGHRA and CDR2 is YSYEKL. CDR3 loop: CASSQLAGREELFF. The CDR3 DNA sequence: TGCGCCAGCAGCCAACTAGCGGGACGTGAGGAGCTGTTTTTT.

CDR3 DNA: TGTGCCAGCAGTGAAGTAGGTGAAGAGACCCAGTACTTC. Protein product: CASSEVGEETQYF. The rearrangement uses TRBV25-1 and TRBJ2-5; no firm D call. CDR3 length equals 13 residues. Germline V CDR1 and CDR2: MGHDK, SYGVNS. V gave up 2 bases and J gave up 3 bases, with 7 bases separating them.

About this clonotype itself: A read error is possible here, since a much larger clone lies one base away. The chain has TRBV27 and TRBJ2-7, with 8 bases matching TRBD1. Looked up from germline, CDR1 is MNHEY and CDR2 is SMNVEV (reference sequence). The CDR3 is made up of 12 amino acids. DNA for the CDR3: TGTGCCAGCAGCGGGACAGGCTACGGGCAGTACTTC. Translation gives CASSGTGYGQYF.

The CDR3 here is CAISGGGNTEAFF. The CDR3 DNA is TGTGCCATCAGTGGTGGGGGCAACACTGAAGCTTTCTTT. The V and J genes are TRBV10-3 and TRBJ1-1; tentatively, D is TRBD1 (6 bases). Germline V gene sequence: CDR1 ENHRY, CDR2 SYGVKD. The V end was cut by 4 bases, the J end by 2 bases, with 8 bases between. The CDR3 has 13 residues.

This sequence joins TRBV7-2 and TRBJ2-4; D is possibly TRBD2 (5 bases). TRBJ2-7 matches the DNA end more closely, so the J call is doubtful. This CDR3 is built from 15 residues. CDR1 is SGHTA, CDR2 FQGNSA, per germline. The CDR3 is CASNVGEIGAYEQYF. As DNA, the CDR3 is TGTGCCAGCAACGTTGGGGAGATCGGGGCCTACGAGCAGTACTTC.

This clonotype was observed a handful of times. The genes are TRBV12-3 or TRBV12-4 and TRBJ2-3; D assignment may be TRBD1 or TRBD2 (5 bases each). There are 14 residues in the CDR3. Trimming took 9 bases from V and 4 from J, leaving 17 bases between them. This chain's CDR3 is CASTPGPSADTQYF. The CDR3 nucleotides read TGTGCCAGTACGCCGGGACCCAGCGCAGATACGCAGTATTTT.

The sample holds a few counts of this clonotype. The chain employs TRBV29-1 and TRBJ1-1, with a weak D call TRBD1 (5 bases). Trimming shortened V by 3 bases and J by 2 bases, and 10 bases separated the two germline ends. The CDR3 runs to 13 residues. Looked up from germline, CDR1 is SQVTM and CDR2 is ANQGSEA. Written as DNA, the CDR3 is TGCAGCGTTGATCCCCAGGGTAACACTGAAGCTTTCTTT. Protein sequence: CSVDPQGNTEAFF.

V and J are TRBV7-2 and TRBJ2-1; the D is unclear. V dropped 2 bases and J dropped 6 bases, with 11 bases sitting between them. The CDR3 spans 14 residues. Germline V gene lookup returns CDR1 SGHTA and CDR2 FQGNSA. CDR3 in DNA: TGTGCCAGCAGCTTACCCGAGTTTGTCAATGAGCAGTTCTTC. The encoded protein is CASSLPEFVNEQFF. Full variable domain (missing parts from reference TRBV7-2 and TRBJ2-1): GAGVSQSPSNKVTEKGKDVELRCDPISGHTALYWYRQSLGQGLEFLIYFQGNSAPDKSGLPSDRFSAERTGGSVSTLTIQRTQQEDSAVYLCASSLPEFVNEQFFGPGTRLTVL.

This chain connects TRBV20-1 to TRBJ2-3; 10 nucleotides line up with TRBD2. The CDR3 length is 13 residues. The V segment lost 8 bases and the J segment 9 bases; nucleotides outside the gene matches: 11. Germline-derived CDR1 and CDR2 are DFQATT and SNEGSKA (reference sequence). CDR3 in amino acids: CSPGAGGPWTQYF. DNA of the CDR3: TGCAGTCCAGGAGCGGGGGGGCCGTGGACGCAGTATTTT.

This sequence joins TRBV12-3 or TRBV12-4 and TRBJ2-1, with a tentative D call TRBD2 (6 bases). V was trimmed by 6 bases and J by 4 bases, leaving 19 bases between them. The CDR3 spans 16 residues. The CDR3 sequence is CASSPQTDGLYNEQFF. The CDR3 DNA sequence: TGTGCCAGCAGCCCGCAGACGGACGGACTATACAATGAGCAGTTCTTC.

The chain links TRBV4-2 to TRBJ2-1, with TRBD1 matching over 7 bases. Trimming removed 0 bases from V and 5 bases from J; junction bases left unmatched: 10. Germline-derived CDR1 and CDR2 are LGHNA and YNFKEQ. CDR3 length equals 17 residues. This CDR3 reads CASSQDEGQPPDNEQFF. Here the CDR3 DNA reads TGTGCCAGCAGCCAAGATGAGGGACAGCCCCCCGACAATGAGCAGTTCTTC.